This entry features one T cell receptor (beta chain) sequence. Its cognate antigen is unknown. The CDR3 contains 18 residues. CDR1 is MNHEY, CDR2 SMNVEV, per germline (reference sequence). V was cut by 5 bases and J by 6 bases, with 26 bases left in between. These data are taken from a study of molecular identifiers for immune sequencing clone quantification. Study at large: In replicates, RNA from approximately 20,000 or 98,000 naive CD8 cells was divided five ways and four parts were sequenced. Study outcomes and limitations: In cases of identical TCR molecules sharing a barcode, highly expanded clone sizes could be underestimated. Among 800,000 to 1,000,000 naive cells, spiked Jurkat TCR RNA from a single cell was reportedly detectable.

Listed TCR primers and previously described methods were used for bulk TCR libraries. In TCRdb, the PCR reads were re-called with MiXCR into one record per CDR3 protein. The repertoire holds roughly 630,000 distinct CDR3 sequences, 25% seen once, with 0.7% to 0.95% in the top ten. J is TRBJ2-4 and V is TRBV27; TRBD2 is a possible D gene (6 bases). The sample consisted of naive CD8+ T cells from blood, with Jurkat cell RNA spiked in. Subset in this sample: FACS-sorted CD8+CD4-CCR7+CD45RA+ naive T cells. The TCR originated in a human donor in good health. Some libraries in this study had Jurkat cell RNA spiked in. CDR3 in DNA: TGTGCCAGCAGTCCCCTGGGCAGGGAGGATCTTTTGGGAAACATTCAGTACTTC. It yields the protein CASSPLGREDLLGNIQYF.